A selection of T cell receptor beta chains follows, all from one sample in a study of blood T cell repertoires in COVID-19. Data came from immunoSEQ multiplex PCR; TCRdb stores just in-frame clones and leaves some out. The sample yields 150,000 to 200,000 clones, about nine tenths seen once. Sequenced sample: peripheral blood. The receptors derive from a man aged 35 to 55 with acute or convalescent COVID-19. Both conserved end residues are part of each CDR3. D genes are given only for firm matches. Part of the rows lack a size; the others show once, few, many or a class for expanded clones.

CDR3aa | CDR3nt | d_gene | v_gene | abundance | j_gene
CASSQGRGSTEAFF | TGTGCCAGCAGCCAAGGCAGGGGGAGTACTGAAGCTTTCTTT | TRBD1 | TRBV14 | - | TRBJ1-1
CASSQVGQGTDTQYF | TGCGCCAGCAGCCAAGTAGGACAGGGCACAGATACGCAGTATTTT | TRBD1 | TRBV4-3 | - | TRBJ2-3
CASSLGSSYNSPLHF | TGTGCCAGCAGCTTAGGGAGCTCCTATAATTCACCCCTCCACTTT | - | TRBV11-1 | - | TRBJ1-6
CASSVALGQGYNEQFF | TGTGCCAGCAGCGTAGCTCTAGGACAGGGGTACAATGAGCAGTTCTTC | TRBD1 | TRBV9 | - | TRBJ2-1
CASSQLGLTYEQYF | TGTGCCAGCAGCCAACTGGGACTAACCTACGAGCAGTACTTC | TRBD2 | TRBV3-1/TRBV3-2 | - | TRBJ2-7
CASTQLLNRGPWPTGELFF | TGTGCCAGCACCCAACTCCTCAACAGGGGCCCCTGGCCCACCGGGGAGCTGTTTTTT | TRBD1 | TRBV27 | - | TRBJ2-2
CASSQSGGAEYNEQFF | TGCGCCAGCAGCCAGAGCGGGGGGGCAGAGTACAATGAGCAGTTCTTC | TRBD2 | TRBV4-3 | - | TRBJ2-1
CASSSDRGNQETQYF | TGTGCCAGCAGCTCCGACAGGGGGAACCAAGAGACCCAGTACTTC | TRBD1 | TRBV5-6 | - | TRBJ2-5
CASSLRGPSSYEQYF | TGTGCCAGCAGCTTAAGGGGGCCCAGCTCCTACGAGCAGTACTTC | TRBD1 | TRBV7-9 | - | TRBJ2-7
CASSELGVRDWSKSSYEQYF | TGCGCCAGCAGTGAATTGGGAGTCCGGGACTGGAGCAAAAGCTCCTACGAGCAGTACTTC | - | TRBV10-1 | few | TRBJ2-7
CASQEVNTGELFF | TGTGCCAGCCAAGAGGTGAACACCGGGGAGCTGTTTTTT | - | TRBV6-5 | - | TRBJ2-2
CATSRGRTGTGYTF | TGTGCCACCAGCAGAGGCAGGACAGGGACGGGCTACACCTTC | TRBD1 | TRBV15 | - | TRBJ1-2
CASSDNGPGGETQYF | TGCGCCAGCAGTGATAACGGCCCGGGGGGCGAGACCCAGTACTTC | - | TRBV10-2 | - | TRBJ2-5
CASSLAGGGEKLFF | TGTGCCAGCAGCTTAGCAGGGGGCGGTGAAAAACTGTTTTTT | TRBD1 | TRBV7-8 | - | TRBJ1-4
CASSYSRQGGDYEQYF | TGTGCCAGCAGTTACTCACGACAGGGGGGGGACTACGAGCAGTACTTC | TRBD1 | TRBV6-5 | - | TRBJ2-7
CATKSGGGQETQYF | TGTGCCACCAAAAGCGGGGGGGGCCAAGAGACCCAGTACTTC | TRBD2 | TRBV2 | - | TRBJ2-5
CASRLAAGVNEQFF | TGTGCCAGCAGACTAGCGGCGGGGGTTAATGAGCAGTTCTTC | TRBD2 | TRBV7-9 | - | TRBJ2-1
CASSTKTGVGLEQYF | TGTGCCAGCAGTACAAAGACAGGGGTAGGTCTCGAGCAGTACTTC | TRBD1 | TRBV25-1 | - | TRBJ2-7
CATSGLVYEQYF | TGTGCCACCTCGGGACTAGTCTACGAGCAGTACTTC | TRBD2 | TRBV10-3 | - | TRBJ2-7
CASHTGTNTGELFF | TGTGCCAGCCACACAGGGACGAACACCGGGGAGCTGTTTTTT | - | TRBV25-1 | - | TRBJ2-2
CASSPTGRNEKLFF | TGTGCCAGCTCACCGACAGGGAGGAATGAAAAACTGTTTTTT | TRBD1 | TRBV18 | - | TRBJ1-4
CASSLVAGAYNEQFF | TGTGCCAGCAGCTTAGTGGCGGGGGCCTACAATGAGCAGTTCTTC | TRBD2 | TRBV7-2 | - | TRBJ2-1
CASSLGGGAYEQYF | TGTGCCAGCAGTCTGGGGGGGGGCGCGTACGAGCAGTACTTC | - | TRBV28 | once | TRBJ2-7
CASSTAGTGGGETQYF | TGCGCCAGCAGCACCGCCGGGACAGGGGGCGGTGAGACCCAGTACTTC | TRBD1 | TRBV5-1 | - | TRBJ2-5
CASSYPVSWGDNEQFF | TGTGCCAGCAGTTACCCCGTCAGTTGGGGGGACAATGAGCAGTTCTTC | - | TRBV6-2/TRBV6-3 | - | TRBJ2-1
CAISESWQGNEQYF | TGTGCCATCAGTGAGTCTTGGCAGGGGAACGAGCAGTACTTC | - | TRBV10-3 | - | TRBJ2-7
CSARQGSNTEAFF | TGCAGCGCCAGACAGGGATCGAACACTGAAGCTTTCTTT | TRBD1 | TRBV29-1 | - | TRBJ1-1
CASSNTRGGTEAFF | TGTGCCAGCAGTAACACCCGAGGAGGCACTGAAGCTTTCTTT | - | TRBV6-5 | - | TRBJ1-1
CASSVTGTGNYEQYF | TGTGCCAGCAGCGTTACCGGGACAGGCAACTACGAGCAGTACTTC | TRBD1 | TRBV9 | few | TRBJ2-7
CASSPITRDTEAFF | TGTGCCAGCTCACCCATCACCCGGGACACTGAAGCTTTCTTT | - | TRBV18 | - | TRBJ1-1
CASSLLGGHTGELFF | TGCGCCAGCAGCCTACTCGGGGGACACACCGGGGAGCTGTTTTTT | - | TRBV4-1 | - | TRBJ2-2
CAISESGSGANVLTF | TGTGCCATCAGTGAGTCCGGGTCCGGGGCCAACGTCCTGACTTTC | - | TRBV10-3 | once | TRBJ2-6
CASSMDSFNQPQHF | TGTGCCAGTAGTATGGACAGCTTCAATCAGCCCCAGCATTTT | - | TRBV19 | once | TRBJ1-5
CASSRGGLTEAFF | TGTGCCAGCAGCCGGGGGGGGCTTACTGAAGCTTTCTTT | - | TRBV3-1/TRBV3-2 | - | TRBJ1-1
CASALDLGQYF | TGTGCCAGTGCACTAGACCTCGGGCAGTACTTC | - | TRBV11-2 | - | TRBJ2-7
CASSLISGSEQYF | TGTGCCAGCAGTTTAATCTCGGGGTCCGAGCAGTACTTC | - | TRBV12-3/TRBV12-4 | - | TRBJ2-7
CASTLEQGRVDTQYF | TGTGCCAGCACCTTGGAGCAGGGGAGGGTGGATACGCAGTATTTT | - | TRBV28 | - | TRBJ2-3
CASSQALGAGGQIAKNIQYF | TGTGCCAGCAGCCAAGCCCTGGGAGCGGGGGGTCAAATAGCCAAAAACATTCAGTACTTC | TRBD2 | TRBV4-2 | - | TRBJ2-4
CASRHKTGLNTEAFF | TGCGCCAGCAGACATAAGACAGGTTTGAACACTGAAGCTTTCTTT | - | TRBV10-2 | once | TRBJ1-1
CAWSVLAGRLETQYF | TGTGCCTGGAGTGTACTAGCGGGGCGTTTGGAGACCCAGTACTTC | TRBD2 | TRBV30 | - | TRBJ2-5
CASSQDLARARNQPQHF | TGTGCCAGCAGCCAAGATCTCGCCAGGGCAAGAAATCAGCCCCAGCATTTT | - | TRBV4-2 | once | TRBJ1-5
CAWSNAGNYGYTF | TGTGCCTGGAGTAATGCAGGGAACTATGGCTACACCTTC | - | TRBV30 | - | TRBJ1-2
CASSLGGNDPQHF | TGCGCCAGCAGCTTAGGCGGGAATGATCCCCAGCATTTT | - | TRBV5-1 | - | TRBJ1-5
CASSSRQYNSPLHF | TGTGCCAGCAGTTCCCGACAGTATAATTCACCCCTCCACTTT | - | TRBV6-5 | - | TRBJ1-6
CATTRDSEAFF | TGTGCCACCACCCGGGACAGCGAAGCTTTCTTT | TRBD1 | TRBV7-9 | few | TRBJ1-1
CATPRSTGVESYGYTF | TGTGCCACCCCCCGGAGTACAGGGGTTGAGTCCTATGGCTACACCTTC | TRBD1 | TRBV7-9 | - | TRBJ1-2
CASSLGGVQETQYF | TGCGCCAGCAGCTTGGGGGGGGTCCAAGAGACCCAGTACTTC | - | TRBV5-1 | - | TRBJ2-5
CASSVEGLMNTEAFF | TGTGCCAGCAGCGTAGAGGGACTGATGAACACTGAAGCTTTCTTT | - | TRBV9 | - | TRBJ1-1
CATSDLLTSRQGVDEQYF | TGTGCCACCAGTGATTTGCTAACTTCTAGACAGGGGGTGGACGAGCAGTACTTC | TRBD1 | TRBV24-1 | - | TRBJ2-7
CASLTRDRGTGELFF | TGTGCCTCATTAACCCGGGACAGGGGTACCGGGGAGCTGTTTTTT | TRBD1 | TRBV30 | - | TRBJ2-2